This paragraph reports one TCR beta chain. This CDR3 has 14 amino acids. CDR1 is KGHDR and CDR2 is SFDVKD in the germline V gene. V dropped 5 bases and J dropped 5 bases, with 14 bases sitting between them. Produced via immunoSEQ multiplex PCR; TCRdb's table is partial and in-frame only. The sample records 280,000 or so clones, roughly 87% being singletons. All recovered Cohort 3 donors got two negative PCRs, got clearance, or saw symptom resolution. The sample belongs to a study of blood T cell repertoires in COVID-19. Whole-study context: From T cells, B-cell-depleted T cells, or PBMCs came the material, which was cDNA or gDNA.

The material sequenced was PBMCs or T cells enriched from blood (not recorded which). This rearrangement joins TRBV24-1 to TRBJ2-5; perhaps TRBD2 as D (5 bases). The receptor's source is a woman between 35 and 50 years old who had recovered from COVID-19. Here the CDR3 DNA reads TGTGCCACCAGTGGTGGTAGCGTGAAGGAGACCCAGTACTTC. This gives the protein CATSGGSVKETQYF.